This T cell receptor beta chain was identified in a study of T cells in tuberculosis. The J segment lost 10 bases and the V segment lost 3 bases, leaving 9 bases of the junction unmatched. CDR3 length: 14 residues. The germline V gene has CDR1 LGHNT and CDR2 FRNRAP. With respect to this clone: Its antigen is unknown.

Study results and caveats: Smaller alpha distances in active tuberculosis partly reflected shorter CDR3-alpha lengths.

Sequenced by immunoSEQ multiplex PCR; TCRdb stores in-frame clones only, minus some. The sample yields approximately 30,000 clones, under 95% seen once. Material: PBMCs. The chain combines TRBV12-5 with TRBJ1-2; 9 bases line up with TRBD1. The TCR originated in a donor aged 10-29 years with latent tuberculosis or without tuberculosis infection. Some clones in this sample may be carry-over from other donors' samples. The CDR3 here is CASGFPYRGRDYTF. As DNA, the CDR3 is TGTGCTAGTGGTTTCCCATACAGGGGGCGGGACTACACCTTC.